These T cell receptor beta chains were read from a single sample in a study of CXCR3-negative and CXCR3-positive naive CD8 T cells. TCRdb reprocessed the 5' RACE reads and stores each CDR3 protein as one record, lacking DNA. The sample table includes approximately 140,000 distinct CDR3 sequences. Sample: naive CXCR3+ CD8+ T cells from blood. Source of these receptors: a human donor in good health. Some clones in this sample may be carry-over from other donors' samples. Each CDR3 is given with its conserved first and last residue.

V: TRBV7-9; J: TRBJ2-7; CDR3: CASSEGTGGTLYEQYF
V: TRBV5-1; J: TRBJ2-5; CDR3: CASSKGPAQETQYF
V: TRBV4-1; J: TRBJ2-7; CDR3: CASSHGGGYEQYF
V: TRBV13; J: TRBJ1-1; CDR3: CASSLAGRTEAFF
V: TRBV29-1; J: TRBJ2-7; CDR3: CSVVAGLTFYEQYF
V: TRBV5-1; J: TRBJ2-5; CDR3: CASSLRSGSGETQYF
V: TRBV6-2/TRBV6-3; J: TRBJ2-1; CDR3: CATSDRLSYNEQFF
V: TRBV5-4; J: TRBJ2-5; CDR3: CASSHGTGPTPETQYF
V: TRBV29-1; J: TRBJ1-2; CDR3: CSVWGEPYGYTF
V: TRBV29-1; J: TRBJ2-7; CDR3: CSVGPGAYEQYF